Following are 25 T cell receptor beta chains from one sample sequenced in a study of blood T cells in healthy people across ages. Through a sample-barcoded 5' primer and a J-beta primer mix, a second PCR was run for roughly 6 to 11 cycles. TCRdb recomputed calls from the 5' RACE reads with MiXCR, one row per CDR3 protein. The sample contains about 1 million distinct CDR3 sequences, about 23% of which appear only once. The data also belong to a second study, concerning T cells of mothers and their children.

Sequenced input: blood. Every receptor here comes from a girl aged 2 to 10 in good health.

This clonotype showed up just a few times. CDR3: CASNLGGESYEQYF. The CDR3 DNA follows: TGTGCCAGCAATCTCGGGGGGGAGTCCTACGAGCAGTACTTC. The chain has TRBV12-3 or TRBV12-4 and TRBJ2-7, with 8 positions matching TRBD2. The CDR3 length is 14 residues. Trimming at V came to 7 bases and at J to 1 base, leaving 6 bases not matched to a gene.

This clonotype has only a few counts. The V gene is TRBV12-3 or TRBV12-4, the J gene TRBJ2-7; D might be TRBD1 (6 bases). V was trimmed by 6 bases and J by 2 bases, leaving 17 bases between them. The CDR3 has 15 residues. In DNA, the CDR3 is TGTGCCAGCAGCCCCAGGGGAAGCCCCACCTACGAGCAGTACTTC. This codes for CASSPRGSPTYEQYF.

This rearrangement joins TRBV24-1 to TRBJ2-2; D perhaps matches TRBD2 (5 bases). The length of the CDR3 is 15 residues. Germline V gene sequence: CDR1 KGHDR, CDR2 SFDVKD. V was cut by 6 bases and J by 1 base, with 11 bases left in between. The CDR3 spells CATSTFEGNTGELFF. The CDR3 coding sequence is TGTGCCACCAGTACTTTCGAGGGGAACACCGGGGAGCTGTTTTTT.

This clonotype was counted between two and nine times. The chain employs TRBV9 and TRBJ2-3; D perhaps matches TRBD1 (5 bases). CDR3 length equals 14 residues. Germline V gene sequence: CDR1 SGDLS, CDR2 YYNGEE. The V end was cut by 1 base, the J end by 7 bases, with 13 bases between. The CDR3 protein is CASSVTRTSNTQYF. DNA of the CDR3: TGTGCCAGCAGCGTAACAAGGACATCAAATACGCAGTATTTT.

V gene TRBV7-2 combines with J gene TRBJ2-1, with D unresolved. The CDR3 loop spans 13 amino acids. CDR1 SGHTA and CDR2 FQGNSA come from the germline V gene. V was shortened by 2 bases and J by 8 bases, with 10 bases between the two germline ends. DNA of the CDR3: TGTGCCAGCAGCTTAATTTCAGGTGATGAGCAGTTCTTC. Protein sequence: CASSLISGDEQFF.

As concerns this clonotype: It may be a read error: a sequence one base away is much more abundant. CDR3 nucleotide sequence: TGTGCCAGCAGAGAAACAGGGGGCACTGAAGCTTTCTTT. Residues: CASRETGGTEAFF. The V and J genes are TRBV6-5 and TRBJ1-1; TRBD1 aligns across 8 bases. V dropped 6 bases and J dropped 4; count of bases not matched to a gene: 4. Germline assignment: CDR1 MNHEY and CDR2 SVGAGI. The length of the CDR3 is 13 residues.

V gene TRBV5-1 combines with J gene TRBJ2-3; D is ambiguous. The CDR3 covers 15 residues. Germline V gene data show CDR1 as SGHRS and CDR2 as YFSETQ. With 1 base removed from V and 5 bases from J, the gap between germline ends came to 14 bases. The chain's CDR3 is CASSLNYLGVDTQYF. The CDR3 region has the DNA TGCGCCAGCAGCTTGAATTATCTAGGTGTAGATACGCAGTATTTT.

DNA of the CDR3: TGTGCCAGCAGCCACCTTTCGATGTTTCAGCCCCAGCATTTT. Amino acids: CASSHLSMFQPQHF. The rearrangement uses TRBV12-3 or TRBV12-4 and TRBJ1-5; D is unclear. CDR3 length: 14 residues. Trimming stripped 6 bases from V and 6 bases from J, with 15 bases between.

The chain employs TRBV5-1 and TRBJ1-5; TRBD1 matches 7 bases. V shed 0 bases and J 4 bases; nucleotides not matched to a gene: 4. The CDR3 has 15 residues. Looked up from germline, CDR1 is SGHRS and CDR2 is YFSETQ. The CDR3 coding sequence is TGCGCCAGCAGCTTGGGGGGACAGATGAATCAGCCCCAGCATTTT. This sequence encodes CASSLGGQMNQPQHF.

CDR3 amino acids: CASSPTDTRFYGYTF. The CDR3 DNA is TGCGCCAGCAGCCCGACGGACACACGCTTCTATGGCTACACCTTC. This sequence joins TRBV5-1 and TRBJ1-2, with D maybe TRBD1 (5 bases). Germline loops: CDR1 SGHRS, CDR2 YFSETQ. CDR3 size: 15 residues. V lost 4 bases, J lost 4 bases, and 17 bases lay in between. The full variable domain, its missing parts supplied by reference TRBV5-1 and TRBJ1-2, is KAGVTQTPRYLIKTRGQQVTLSCSPISGHRSVSWYQQTPGQGLQFLFEYFSETQRNKGNFPGRFSGRQFSNSRSEMNVSTLELGDSALYLCASSPTDTRFYGYTFGSGTRLTVV.

This clonotype has just a few counts. This sequence joins TRBV12-3 or TRBV12-4 and TRBJ1-4; no clear D. The CDR3 consists of 14 residues. V lost 8 bases to trimming and J lost 7 bases, with 17 bases between them. The CDR3 reads CASGSAQSSEKLFF. The CDR3 nucleotides read TGTGCCAGCGGCTCTGCCCAGAGCTCTGAAAAACTGTTTTTT.

The table lists this clonotype with a few counts. The rearrangement joins TRBV15 to TRBJ2-3, with D uncertain. Trimming shortened V by 4 bases and J by 0 bases, and 14 bases separated the two germline ends. There are 16 residues in the CDR3. Germline CDR1 is LNHNV and CDR2 is YYDKDF (reference sequence). CDR3 in amino acids: CATSTRDGYSTDTQYF. CDR3 DNA sequence: TGTGCCACCAGCACCCGAGATGGGTATAGCACAGATACGCAGTATTTT.

This clonotype was seen more than once but under ten times. The chain has TRBV12-3 or TRBV12-4 and TRBJ2-5; TRBD2 aligns across 14 bases. Judging by the DNA end, TRBJ2-1 fits better; the J call may be wrong. The CDR3 has 16 amino acids. The DNA for the CDR3 is TGTGCCAGCAGGGGGACTAGCGGGAGTCTCTACAATGAGCAGTTCTTC. Amino acid sequence: CASRGTSGSLYNEQFF.

There are a few counts of this clonotype. The chain links TRBV20-1 to TRBJ1-1; D is unclear. The V gene lost 3 bases and the J gene lost 1 base, with 12 bases spanning the gap. The CDR3 runs to 14 residues. Germline CDR1 reads DFQATT; CDR2 reads SNEGSKA (reference sequence). CDR3 DNA: TGCAGTGCTAGGGGCCTGATGAGGAACACTGAAGCTTTCTTT. It specifies CSARGLMRNTEAFF.

This clonotype was observed a few times. Here the CDR3 DNA reads TGTGCCAGCAGCTTAGGGGTAGCAGGTCCTGAGCAGTTCTTC. Protein: CASSLGVAGPEQFF. The genes are TRBV11-2 and TRBJ2-1; D is unresolved. The CDR3 is 14 residues long. The V and J ends lost 1 base and 9 bases respectively, with 13 bases between them. The germline V gene encodes CDR1 SGHAT and CDR2 FQNNGV.

This chain uses TRBV4-3 with TRBJ2-2; D possibly corresponds to TRBD1 (6 bases). The CDR3 consists of 14 residues. The germline V gene has CDR1 LGHNA and CDR2 YSLEER. Trimming removed 1 base at V and 6 bases at J, with 9 bases between. The CDR3 sequence is CASSQANRAGELFF. CDR3 in DNA: TGCGCCAGCAGCCAAGCAAACAGGGCCGGGGAGCTGTTTTTT.

This chain uses TRBV11-2 with TRBJ2-2; D not certain. The length of the CDR3 is 16 residues. CDR1 is SGHAT and CDR2 is FQNNGV in the germline V gene. Between the trimmed V and J ends, which lost 1 base and 0 bases, there was a span of 9 bases. CDR3 bases: TGTGCCAGCAGCTTAGCCCCCCTTACGAACACCGGGGAGCTGTTTTTT. This sequence encodes CASSLAPLTNTGELFF.

This clonotype was detected only a few times. The J gene is TRBJ2-5, the V gene TRBV13, with D maybe TRBD1 (6 bases). The DNA end favors TRBJ2-7, so the J call may be wrong. Germline V gives CDR1 PRHDT, CDR2 FYEKMQ (reference sequence). The CDR3 extends over 15 amino acids. The CDR3 nucleotides are TGTGCCAGCAGCCCGCCGGACAGACTGACCTACGAGCAGTACTTC. Protein sequence: CASSPPDRLTYEQYF.

This clonotype was recorded a few times. The chain links TRBV20-1 to TRBJ1-1, with 8 bases lining up with TRBD1. V lost 6 bases, J lost 5 bases, and 8 bases stayed unmatched. Germline V gene data show CDR1 as DFQATT and CDR2 as SNEGSKA (reference sequence). The CDR3 length is 13 residues. The CDR3 nucleotides are TGCAGTGCGCTGACAGGGGTTCGGACTGAAGCTTTCTTT. It specifies CSALTGVRTEAFF.

As to this clonotype: An end of the junction differs from the germline gene, which may be a read error. The chain employs TRBV12-3 or TRBV12-4 and TRBJ1-2, with 9 bases matching TRBD1. The CDR3 loop spans 12 amino acids. The CDR3 reads CASRTGDYGYTF. CDR3 coding DNA: TGTGCCAGCCGGACAGGGGACTACGGCTACACCTTC.

This clonotype turned up a few times. The chain joins TRBV20-1 to TRBJ2-5; 10 bases are shared with TRBD2. CDR3 length: 19 amino acids. The germline gives CDR1 DFQATT, CDR2 SNEGSKA (reference sequence). V lost 2 bases, J lost 0 bases, and 15 bases stayed unmatched. The CDR3 reads CSARPRRVSGGIYQETQYF. The CDR3 region has the DNA TGCAGTGCTAGACCCAGACGGGTTAGCGGGGGGATTTACCAAGAGACCCAGTACTTC.

V is TRBV20-1 and J is TRBJ1-2; maybe TRBD1 (5 bases). This CDR3 region has 12 residues. Trimming cost V 8 bases and J 4 bases, with 14 bases left between them. Germline loops: CDR1 DFQATT, CDR2 SNEGSKA (reference sequence). CDR3 in DNA: TGCAGTCCCTCGGACAACAGCTATGGCTACACCTTC. Translated: CSPSDNSYGYTF.

This clonotype occurred a few times. The chain has TRBV13 and TRBJ2-1; TRBD2 matches at 12 bases. CDR1 and CDR2 (germline): PRHDT, FYEKMQ (reference sequence). This CDR3 region has 16 residues. The V gene end was trimmed by 1 base and the J gene end by 6 bases; junction bases not matched to a gene: 4. CDR3 sequence: CASSLELAGGPNEQFF. CDR3 coding DNA: TGTGCCAGCAGCTTAGAACTAGCGGGGGGCCCCAATGAGCAGTTCTTC.

A note on this clonotype: One end of the junction fails to match germline, which may point to a read error. This chain uses TRBV6-2 or TRBV6-3 with TRBJ2-1; 9 bases line up with TRBD2. Germline assignment: CDR1 MNHEY and CDR2 SVGEGT. The CDR3 has 18 residues. Written as DNA, the CDR3 is TGTGCTAGCAGTTACTCGGGCGGGGGGGCCTATTTCTACAATGAGCAGTTCTTC. Translating it yields CASSYSGGGAYFYNEQFF.

This clonotype was seen a few times. This chain uses TRBV27 with TRBJ2-7; TRBD2 is a possible D gene (6 bases). Germline CDR1 is MNHEY and CDR2 is SMNVEV (reference sequence). With 4 bases removed from V and 7 bases from J, the gap between germline ends came to 14 bases. This CDR3 spans 13 amino acids. The CDR3 coding sequence is TGTGCCAGCAGTTCGACTGGACTAAAGGAGCAGTACTTC. Residues: CASSSTGLKEQYF.